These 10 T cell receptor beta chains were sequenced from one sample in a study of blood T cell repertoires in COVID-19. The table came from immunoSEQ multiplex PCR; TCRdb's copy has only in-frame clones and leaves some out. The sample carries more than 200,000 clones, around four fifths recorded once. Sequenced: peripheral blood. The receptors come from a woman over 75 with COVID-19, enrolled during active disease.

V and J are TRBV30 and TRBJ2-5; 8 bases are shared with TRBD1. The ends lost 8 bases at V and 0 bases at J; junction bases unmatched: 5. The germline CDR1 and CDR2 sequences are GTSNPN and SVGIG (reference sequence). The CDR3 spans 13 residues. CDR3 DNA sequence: TGTGCCCGCGGACAGGGACACCAAGAGACCCAGTACTTC. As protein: CARGQGHQETQYF.

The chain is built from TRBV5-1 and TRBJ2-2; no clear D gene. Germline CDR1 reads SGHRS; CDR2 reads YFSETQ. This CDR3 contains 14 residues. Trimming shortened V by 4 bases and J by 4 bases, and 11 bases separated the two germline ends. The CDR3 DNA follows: TGCGCCAGCAGCACTGCCGAGGTCACCGGGGAGCTGTTTTTT. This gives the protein CASSTAEVTGELFF.

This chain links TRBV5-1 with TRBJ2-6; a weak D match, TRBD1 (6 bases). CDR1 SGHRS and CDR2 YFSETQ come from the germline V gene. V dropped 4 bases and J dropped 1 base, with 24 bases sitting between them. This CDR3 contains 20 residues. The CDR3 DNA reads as TGCGCCAGCAGCCCCCAAGGGCAGGGGCTGCGCAGGTCTGGGGCCAACGTCCTGACTTTC. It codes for CASSPQGQGLRRSGANVLTF.

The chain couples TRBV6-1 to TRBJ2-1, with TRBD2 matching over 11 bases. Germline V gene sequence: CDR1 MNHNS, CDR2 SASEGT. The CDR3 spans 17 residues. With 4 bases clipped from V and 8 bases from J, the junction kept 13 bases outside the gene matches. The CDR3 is CASSGTLAGGPWDEQFF. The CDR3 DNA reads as TGTGCCAGCAGTGGGACTCTAGCGGGGGGCCCATGGGATGAGCAGTTCTTC.

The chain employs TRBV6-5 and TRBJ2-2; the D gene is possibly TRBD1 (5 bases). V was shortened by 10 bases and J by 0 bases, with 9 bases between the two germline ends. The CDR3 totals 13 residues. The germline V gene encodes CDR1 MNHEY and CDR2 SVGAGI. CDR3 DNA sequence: TGTGCCACACAGGTTACGAACACCGGGGAGCTGTTTTTT. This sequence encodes CATQVTNTGELFF.

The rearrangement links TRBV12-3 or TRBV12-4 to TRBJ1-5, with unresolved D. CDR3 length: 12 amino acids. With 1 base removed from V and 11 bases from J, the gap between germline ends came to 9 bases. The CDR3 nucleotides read TGTGCCAGCAGTTTAGGGTCCGGGACCCAGCATTTT. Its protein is CASSLGSGTQHF.

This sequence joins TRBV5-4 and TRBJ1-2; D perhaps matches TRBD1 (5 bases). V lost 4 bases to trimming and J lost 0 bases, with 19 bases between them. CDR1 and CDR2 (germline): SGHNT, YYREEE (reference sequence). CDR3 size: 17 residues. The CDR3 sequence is CASSIVGQGQTNYGYTF. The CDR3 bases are TGTGCCAGCAGCATAGTCGGTCAAGGACAAACTAACTATGGCTACACCTTC.

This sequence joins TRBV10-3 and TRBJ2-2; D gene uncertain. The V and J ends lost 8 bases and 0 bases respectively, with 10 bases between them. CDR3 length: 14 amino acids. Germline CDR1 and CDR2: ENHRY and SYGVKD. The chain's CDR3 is CAIRLAANTGELFF. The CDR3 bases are TGTGCCATCCGCCTGGCGGCGAACACCGGGGAGCTGTTTTTT.

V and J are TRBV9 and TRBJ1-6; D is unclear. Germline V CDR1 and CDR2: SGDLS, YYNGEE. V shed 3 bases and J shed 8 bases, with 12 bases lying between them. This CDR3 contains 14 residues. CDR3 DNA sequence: TGTGCCAGCAGCGCGGAGGCACGTTATTCACCCCTCCACTTT. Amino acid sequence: CASSAEARYSPLHF.

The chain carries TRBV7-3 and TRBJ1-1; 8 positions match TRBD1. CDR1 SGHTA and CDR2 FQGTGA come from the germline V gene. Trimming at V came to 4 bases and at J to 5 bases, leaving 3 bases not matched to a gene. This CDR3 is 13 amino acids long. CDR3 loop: CASSSQGGTEAFF. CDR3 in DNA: TGTGCCAGCAGCTCACAGGGGGGGACTGAAGCTTTCTTT.